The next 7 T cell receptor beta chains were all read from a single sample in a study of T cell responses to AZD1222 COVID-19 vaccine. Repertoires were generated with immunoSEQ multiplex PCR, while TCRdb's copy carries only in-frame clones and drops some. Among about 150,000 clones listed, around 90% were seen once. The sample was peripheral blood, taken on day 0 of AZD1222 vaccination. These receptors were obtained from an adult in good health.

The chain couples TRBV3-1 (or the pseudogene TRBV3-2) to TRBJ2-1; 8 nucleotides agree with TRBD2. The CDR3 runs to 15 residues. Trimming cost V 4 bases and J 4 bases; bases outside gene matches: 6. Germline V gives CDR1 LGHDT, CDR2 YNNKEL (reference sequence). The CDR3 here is CASSRGSGNYNEQFF. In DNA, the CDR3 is TGTGCCAGCAGCCGCGGTAGCGGGAATTACAATGAGCAGTTCTTC.

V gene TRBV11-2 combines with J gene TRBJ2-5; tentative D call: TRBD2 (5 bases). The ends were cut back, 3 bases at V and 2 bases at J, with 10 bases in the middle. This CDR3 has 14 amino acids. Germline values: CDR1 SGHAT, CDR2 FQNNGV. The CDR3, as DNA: TGTGCCAGCAGCTTTCGCCGGACTCAAGAGACCCAGTACTTC. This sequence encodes CASSFRRTQETQYF. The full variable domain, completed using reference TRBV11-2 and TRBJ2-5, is EAGVAQSPRYKIIEKRQSVAFWCNPISGHATLYWYQQILGQGPKLLIQFQNNGVVDDSQLPKDRFSAERLKGVDSTLKIQPAKLEDSAVYLCASSFRRTQETQYFGPGTRLLVL.

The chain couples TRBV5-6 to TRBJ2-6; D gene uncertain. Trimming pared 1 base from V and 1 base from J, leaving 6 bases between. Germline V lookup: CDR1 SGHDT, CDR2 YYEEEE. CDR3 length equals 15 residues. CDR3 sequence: CASSLIRSGANVLTF. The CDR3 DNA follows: TGTGCCAGCAGCTTGATTCGGTCTGGGGCCAACGTCCTGACTTTC.

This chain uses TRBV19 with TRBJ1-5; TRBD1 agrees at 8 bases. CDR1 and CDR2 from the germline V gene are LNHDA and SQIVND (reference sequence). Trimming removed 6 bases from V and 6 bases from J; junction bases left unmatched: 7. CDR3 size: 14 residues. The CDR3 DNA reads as TGTGCCAGTAGGCCGGACAGGGAACGTCAGCCCCAGCATTTT. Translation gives CASRPDRERQPQHF. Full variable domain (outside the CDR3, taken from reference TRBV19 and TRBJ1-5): DGGITQSPKYLFRKEGQNVTLSCEQNLNHDAMYWYRQDPGQGLRLIYYSQIVNDFQKGDIAEGYSVSREKKESFPLTVTSAQKNPTAFYLCASRPDRERQPQHFGDGTRLSIL.

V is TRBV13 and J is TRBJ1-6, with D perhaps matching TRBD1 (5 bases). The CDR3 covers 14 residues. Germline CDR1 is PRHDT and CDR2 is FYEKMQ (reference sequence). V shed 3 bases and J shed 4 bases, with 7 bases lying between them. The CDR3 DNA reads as TGTGCCAGCAGCTTGGGACCGTATAATTCACCCCTCCACTTT. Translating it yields CASSLGPYNSPLHF.

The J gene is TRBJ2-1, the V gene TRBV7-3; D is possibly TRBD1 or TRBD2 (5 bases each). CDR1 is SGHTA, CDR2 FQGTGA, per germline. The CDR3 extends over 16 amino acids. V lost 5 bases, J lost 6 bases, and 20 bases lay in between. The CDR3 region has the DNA TGTGCCAGCAGCCCCTCCCCCGGGGCTAGCCTCAATGAGCAGTTCTTC. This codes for CASSPSPGASLNEQFF.

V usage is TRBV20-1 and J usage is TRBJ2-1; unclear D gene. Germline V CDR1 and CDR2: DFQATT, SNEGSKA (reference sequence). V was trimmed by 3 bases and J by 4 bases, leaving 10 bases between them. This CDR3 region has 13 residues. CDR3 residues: CSASIPSYNEQFF. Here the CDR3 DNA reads TGCAGTGCTAGTATCCCATCTTACAATGAGCAGTTCTTC.